This TCR beta chain appears in the sequencing data of a study of T-cell reconstitution after alpha-beta-depleted transplantation in children. Preparation of the TCRbeta library involved a method that used unique molecular identifiers. MiXCR was run by TCRdb on the PCR reads, yielding one entry per CDR3 protein. There are hundreds of thousands of distinct CDR3 sequences in the sample; 13% occur only once, and 2% to 2.5% lies in the top ten. Germline V gives CDR1 LGHNA, CDR2 YNFKEQ. The CDR3 extends over 16 amino acids. V shed 0 bases and J shed 1 base, with 11 bases lying between them. As concerns this clonotype: Its target is unknown.

Study-level results: Reported findings indicate that, about two months after transplant, alpha-beta T cells came from several hundred expanded clones, which were derived from non-depleted graft cells. By one year post-transplant, T-cell counts and diversity largely arose from T cells that were newly produced. Certain patients had high TCRbeta diversity at day 60, and it came from recipient T cells and thymic progenitors that survived.

The specimen was PBMCs, mostly from graft donor cells, collected 360 days after TCRalphabeta/CD19-depleted stem cell transplant. This clonotype was obtained from a male patient younger than 18 who had a stem cell transplant for acute myeloid leukemia, so the T cells may come from the graft donor. The chain is built from TRBV4-2 and TRBJ2-3, with D perhaps TRBD1 or TRBD2 (5 bases each). Here the CDR3 reads CASSQEYGTRTDTQYF. CDR3 DNA sequence: TGTGCCAGCAGCCAAGAATATGGGACGCGCACAGATACGCAGTATTTT.